These 30 T cell receptor beta chains came from one sample sequenced in a study of blood T cell repertoires in COVID-19. Method: immunoSEQ multiplex PCR; TCRdb's copy keeps in-frame clones and lacks some. The sample yields 250,000 to 350,000 clones, over 80% seen once. The sequenced sample consisted of PBMCs or T cells enriched from blood (not recorded which). All receptors come from a woman aged 18 to 35 who had recovered from COVID-19.

This chain uses TRBV5-1 with TRBJ1-1; 10 nucleotides agree with TRBD1. J lost 6 bases, V lost 3 bases, and 8 bases had no gene match. The CDR3 spans 15 residues. Germline V gene sequence: CDR1 SGHRS, CDR2 YFSETQ. The CDR3 here is CASSYTGQGSAEAFF. As DNA, the CDR3 is TGCGCCAGCAGCTACACGGGACAGGGGTCGGCTGAAGCTTTCTTT.

The CDR3 sequence is CSAKGASEQFF. CDR3 sequence (DNA): TGCAGTGCAAAAGGGGCAAGTGAGCAGTTCTTC. The rearrangement links TRBV20-1 to TRBJ2-1, with a weak D call TRBD1 (5 bases). The ends were cut back, 6 bases at V and 9 bases at J, with 12 bases in the middle. Germline V lookup: CDR1 DFQATT, CDR2 SNEGSKA (reference sequence). CDR3 size: 11 residues.

The chain joins TRBV7-9 to TRBJ1-2; D might be TRBD1 (5 bases). CDR3 size: 15 residues. Deletions cut 5 bases from V and 1 base from J, with 14 bases between. From germline, CDR1 is SEHNR and CDR2 FQNEAQ (reference sequence). The CDR3 nucleotides read TGTGCCAGCAGCGCGGCAGGGCGATTTAACTATGGCTACACCTTC. Protein product: CASSAAGRFNYGYTF.

The chain combines TRBV27 with TRBJ2-7; D possibly corresponds to TRBD2 (6 bases). This CDR3 comprises 14 residues. The germline V gene has CDR1 MNHEY and CDR2 SMNVEV (reference sequence). V lost 4 bases and J 4 bases, leaving 14 bases between the germline ends. The CDR3 loop reads CASSSGTGYYEQYF. CDR3 DNA: TGTGCCAGCAGTTCAGGGACTGGGTATTACGAGCAGTACTTC.

The CDR3 DNA reads as TGTGCCAGCAGCAGGGGGCTGGGCACTGAAGCTTTCTTT. Protein product: CASSRGLGTEAFF. The chain has TRBV11-3 and TRBJ1-1; 7 positions match TRBD1. The V segment lost 5 bases and the J segment 4 bases; nucleotides outside the gene matches: 4. This CDR3 has 13 amino acids. The germline gives CDR1 SGHNT, CDR2 YENEEA. Variable domain in full (rest from reference TRBV11-3 and TRBJ1-1): EAGVVQSPRYKIIEKKQPVAFWCNPISGHNTLYWYLQNLGQGPELLIRYENEEAVDDSQLPKDRFSAERLKGVDSTLKIQPAELGDSAVYLCASSRGLGTEAFFGQGTRLTVV.

This chain links TRBV9 with TRBJ2-5, with D possibly being TRBD2 (6 bases). The CDR3 has 14 amino acids. Germline V lookup: CDR1 SGDLS, CDR2 YYNGEE. The V end lost 2 bases, the J end lost 1 base, and 9 bases lay between the germline ends. CDR3: CASSVGGVQETQYF. CDR3 bases: TGTGCCAGCAGCGTGGGGGGTGTCCAAGAGACCCAGTACTTC.

CDR3 sequence reads: CASSSGPQGAKAFF. CDR3 DNA sequence: TGTGCCAGCAGCTCGGGACCGCAGGGGGCTAAAGCTTTCTTT. The V call is TRBV7-2, the J call TRBJ1-1; 8 bases fit TRBD1. CDR1 SGHTA and CDR2 FQGNSA come from the germline V gene. The CDR3 extends over 14 amino acids. With 4 bases clipped from V and 9 bases from J, the junction kept 10 bases outside the gene matches.

V and J are TRBV5-4 and TRBJ2-5; no clear D gene. Trimming stripped 0 bases from V and 5 bases from J, with 11 bases between. The CDR3 has 14 residues. Germline V gene data show CDR1 as SGHNT and CDR2 as YYREEE (reference sequence). Here the CDR3 DNA reads TGTGCCAGCAGCTTGGATGGCTTCTCCGAGACCCAGTACTTC. Translating gives CASSLDGFSETQYF.

V is TRBV7-6 and J is TRBJ2-7; D is perhaps TRBD1 (6 bases). The CDR3 consists of 14 residues. Germline CDR1 is SGHVS and CDR2 is FNYEAQ. The ends were cut back, 3 bases at V and 3 bases at J, with 12 bases in the middle. The CDR3 DNA reads TGTGCCAGCAGCTTGCGGCTAGGGGGCTACGAGCAGTACTTC. This codes for CASSLRLGGYEQYF. The full variable domain, its missing parts supplied by reference TRBV7-6 and TRBJ2-7, is GAGVSQSPRYKVTKRGQDVALRCDPISGHVSLYWYRQALGQGPEFLTYFNYEAQQDKSGLPNDRFSAERPEGSISTLTIQRTEQRDSAMYRCASSLRLGGYEQYFGPGTRLTVT.

V gene TRBV15 combines with J gene TRBJ2-5; a possible D gene is TRBD2 (5 bases). CDR1 is LNHNV, CDR2 YYDKDF, per germline (reference sequence). Trimming removed 0 bases from V and 6 bases from J, with 14 bases in between. The CDR3 length is 15 residues. CDR3 sequence reads: CATSRDRASYKTQYF. In nucleotides, the CDR3 is TGTGCCACCAGCAGAGATCGAGCTAGCTATAAGACCCAGTACTTC. Supplemented by reference TRBV15 and TRBJ2-5, the full variable domain reads DAMVIQNPRYQVTQFGKPVTLSCSQTLNHNVMYWYQQKSSQAPKLLFHYYDKDFNNEADTPDNFQSRRPNTSFCFLDIRSPGLGDTAMYLCATSRDRASYKTQYFGPGTRLLVL.

The chain has TRBV6-1 and TRBJ1-4; D uncertain. Germline V gene data show CDR1 as MNHNS and CDR2 as SASEGT. The CDR3 runs to 15 residues. V was cut by 3 bases and J by 4 bases, with 12 bases left in between. The CDR3 sequence: CASSDLGRSNEKLFF. As DNA, the CDR3 is TGTGCCAGCAGTGATCTAGGCAGAAGTAATGAAAAACTGTTTTTT.

This clone was observed once. The rearrangement links TRBV3-1 (or the pseudogene TRBV3-2) to TRBJ2-5; tentative D call: TRBD1 (6 bases). The V end lost 1 base, the J end lost 4 bases, and 10 bases lay between the germline ends. CDR3 length: 14 residues. The V gene's germline CDR1 is LGHDT and CDR2 YNNKEL (reference sequence). The CDR3 protein is CASSQAGVPETQYF. CDR3 DNA: TGTGCCAGCAGCCAAGCAGGGGTTCCAGAGACCCAGTACTTC.

The chain employs TRBV2 and TRBJ1-4; tentatively, D is TRBD1 (5 bases). Germline assignment: CDR1 SNHLY and CDR2 FYNNEI. The CDR3 totals 17 residues. Trimming shortened V by 4 bases and J by 0 bases, and 15 bases separated the two germline ends. The CDR3 bases are TGTGCCAGCAGTGGAACAGGAGTGGGGTCAACTAATGAAAAACTGTTTTTT. This sequence encodes CASSGTGVGSTNEKLFF. The full variable domain, with the rest looked up from reference TRBV2 and TRBJ1-4, is EPEVTQTPSHQVTQMGQEVILRCVPISNHLYFYWYRQILGQKVEFLVSFYNNEISEKSEIFDDQFSVERPDGSNFTLKIRSTKLEDSAMYFCASSGTGVGSTNEKLFFGSGTQLSVL.

There are many counts of this clone. Other DNA sequences in this sample translate to the same CDR3. The J gene is TRBJ2-1, the V gene TRBV7-3, with D tentatively TRBD2 (5 bases). Germline loops: CDR1 SGHTA, CDR2 FQGTGA. Trimming removed 5 bases from V and 1 base from J, with 12 bases in between. CDR3 length: 15 residues. CDR3 residues: CASSPVASSYNEQFF. DNA of the CDR3: TGTGCCAGCAGCCCCGTAGCGTCTTCCTACAATGAGCAGTTCTTC.

V and J are TRBV4-1 and TRBJ1-1, with a weak D call TRBD1 (6 bases). The germline V gene encodes CDR1 MGHRA and CDR2 YSYEKL. Trimming pared 4 bases from V and 0 bases from J, leaving 12 bases between. This CDR3 is built from 15 residues. CDR3 loop: CASSPHQGLNTEAFF. DNA for the CDR3: TGCGCCAGCAGCCCACACCAGGGGCTGAACACTGAAGCTTTCTTT.

This chain joins TRBV5-1 and TRBJ2-7; TRBD1 agrees at 10 bases. The CDR3 length is 16 residues. Germline CDR1 reads SGHRS; CDR2 reads YFSETQ. V dropped 5 bases and J dropped 0; count of bases not matched to a gene: 8. The CDR3 DNA sequence: TGCGCCAGCAGTTTGACCGGGACAGGGGACTCCTACGAGCAGTACTTC. Translation gives CASSLTGTGDSYEQYF.

The rearrangement joins TRBV9 to TRBJ1-3; the D gene is possibly TRBD1 (5 bases). Germline CDR1 SGDLS, CDR2 YYNGEE. This CDR3 contains 15 residues. Trimming cost V 7 bases and J 0 bases, with 14 bases left between them. CDR3 protein: CASRQGTGSGNTIYF. The DNA of the CDR3 is TGTGCCAGCCGGCAAGGGACTGGCTCTGGAAACACCATATATTTT.

The V and J genes are TRBV7-9 and TRBJ1-1, with D perhaps TRBD1 (5 bases). The ends were cut back, 3 bases at V and 8 bases at J, with 16 bases in the middle. The CDR3 is made up of 14 amino acids. Germline lookup yields CDR1 SEHNR and CDR2 FQNEAQ (reference sequence). CDR3 in amino acids: CASSFEQTDREAFF. As DNA, the CDR3 is TGTGCCAGCAGCTTCGAACAGACAGATAGAGAAGCTTTCTTT.

The V and J genes are TRBV9 and TRBJ2-3, with TRBD2 matching 12 bases. The CDR3 covers 16 residues. Germline V gene lookup returns CDR1 SGDLS and CDR2 YYNGEE. V lost 0 bases, J lost 4 bases, and 3 bases stayed unmatched. CDR3 DNA: TGTGCCAGCAGCGTAGGGACTAGCGGGGTCTCAGATACGCAGTATTTT. Residues: CASSVGTSGVSDTQYF.

This clone came up a few times. The V gene is TRBV30, the J gene TRBJ2-2; D unclear. The CDR3 spans 13 residues. Trimming stripped 0 bases from V and 8 bases from J, with 10 bases between. Germline V gene data show CDR1 as GTSNPN and CDR2 as SVGIG (reference sequence). Here the CDR3 DNA reads TGTGCCTGGAGTGTAAGAGGAAATGGGGAGCTGTTTTTT. This sequence encodes CAWSVRGNGELFF.

V is TRBV5-1 and J is TRBJ1-1; TRBD1 is a possible D gene (5 bases). Trimming pared 4 bases from V and 1 base from J, leaving 17 bases between. CDR1 SGHRS and CDR2 YFSETQ come from the germline V gene. This CDR3 contains 16 residues. Written as DNA, the CDR3 is TGCGCCAGCAGCCCCCAACAGGCGCAAAAGAACACTGAAGCTTTCTTT. Amino acid sequence: CASSPQQAQKNTEAFF.

The chain couples TRBV4-2 to TRBJ2-1; 8 positions match TRBD2. Germline V gene lookup returns CDR1 LGHNA and CDR2 YNFKEQ. The ends lost 0 bases at V and 0 bases at J; junction bases unmatched: 10. The CDR3 spans 19 residues. The CDR3 protein is CASSQDYSGGLGSYNEQFF. As DNA, the CDR3 is TGTGCCAGCAGCCAAGATTACTCGGGAGGGCTAGGCTCCTACAATGAGCAGTTCTTC.

The gene calls are TRBV4-1 and TRBJ1-1; 8 positions agree with TRBD1. Germline V gene sequence: CDR1 MGHRA, CDR2 YSYEKL. The CDR3 is 17 residues long. The V segment lost 1 base and the J segment 2 bases; nucleotides outside the gene matches: 9. The CDR3 sequence is CASSQGTTGEVNTEAFF. CDR3 nucleotide sequence: TGCGCCAGCAGCCAAGGAACGACAGGGGAAGTCAACACTGAAGCTTTCTTT.

Concerning this clone itself: Other DNA sequences from this sample encode an identical CDR3 as well. The chain carries TRBV18 and TRBJ1-5, with D perhaps matching TRBD1 (6 bases). The V gene lost 3 bases and the J gene lost 4 bases, with 7 bases spanning the gap. This CDR3 comprises 13 residues. The germline V gene encodes CDR1 KGHSH and CDR2 LQKENI. The CDR3 region is CASSPDRNQPQHF. The CDR3 bases are TGTGCCAGCTCACCGGACAGAAATCAGCCCCAGCATTTT.

The rearrangement links TRBV24-1 to TRBJ2-5; the match to TRBD2 covers 10 bases. Trimming cost V 6 bases and J 0 bases; bases outside gene matches: 3. This CDR3 region has 15 residues. Germline V CDR1 and CDR2: KGHDR, SFDVKD. CDR3 residues: CATSSTSGYQETQYF. The CDR3 nucleotides are TGTGCCACCAGTTCGACTAGCGGGTACCAAGAGACCCAGTACTTC.

The rearrangement joins TRBV7-7 to TRBJ2-1; TRBD1 aligns across 10 bases. The CDR3 extends over 18 amino acids. J lost 4 bases, V lost 2 bases, and 11 bases had no gene match. Germline assignment: CDR1 SSHAT and CDR2 FNYEAQ (reference sequence). CDR3 coding DNA: TGTGCCAGCAGCTTAAGGGTCCAGGACAGGGGGATTTACAATGAGCAGTTCTTC. Translation: CASSLRVQDRGIYNEQFF.

V and J are TRBV28 and TRBJ2-2, with 9 bases that match TRBD1. The CDR3 is 15 residues long. V trimming: 5 bases; J trimming: 2 bases; junction bases outside the gene matches: 3. Germline CDR1 MDHEN, CDR2 SYDVKM. CDR3 bases: TGTGCCAGCAGTACAGGGGGCCAAAACACCGGGGAGCTGTTTTTT. Its protein is CASSTGGQNTGELFF.

The rearrangement joins TRBV28 to TRBJ2-3; 7 nucleotides agree with TRBD2. CDR3 size: 14 residues. Germline V lookup: CDR1 MDHEN, CDR2 SYDVKM. Unmatched junction bases numbered 10, after V lost 5 bases and J lost 8 bases. The DNA of the CDR3 is TGTGCCAGCAGTCCGACTCCGCCGGGAGGTACGCAGTATTTT. This codes for CASSPTPPGGTQYF.

The CDR3 bases are TGTGCCTGGAGTGAGGTCAGGGGATATGGGGGCTACACCTTC. Residues: CAWSEVRGYGGYTF. The rearrangement uses TRBV30 and TRBJ1-2, with D tentatively TRBD1 (6 bases). This CDR3 contains 14 residues. The V end lost 1 base, the J end lost 8 bases, and 17 bases lay between the germline ends. CDR1 and CDR2 (germline): GTSNPN, SVGIG (reference sequence).

V usage is TRBV6-5 and J usage is TRBJ2-7; 12 bases align to TRBD2. Germline CDR1 reads MNHEY; CDR2 reads SVGAGI. The CDR3 has 16 amino acids. V gave up 2 bases and J gave up 7 bases; unmatched junction bases: 9. The DNA for the CDR3 is TGTGCCAGCAGTTACCGAACTAGCGGGAGGTATGGGGAGCAGTACTTC. Protein product: CASSYRTSGRYGEQYF.